Listed below are T cell receptor beta chains from one sample, sequenced in a study of Ad26.COV2.S vaccination and SARS-CoV-2 variants. Sequenced by immunoSEQ multiplex PCR; TCRdb stores in-frame clones only, minus some. The data show some 450,000 clones, about nine tenths seen once. Sequencing was performed on peripheral blood, taken in a trial of Ad26.COV2.S vaccine versus placebo. The source is a person between 18 and 65 years old who received the Ad26.COV2.S COVID-19 vaccine or a placebo. The CDR3 runs from the conserved cysteine through the conserved F or W. The D gene is left open where the match is weak. Where a row states a size, it is once, few, many or the class of an expanded clone; other rows omit it.

clone size	J gene	D gene	V gene	CDR3 DNA	CDR3 protein
.	TRBJ1-3	.	TRBV5-1	TGCGCCAGCAGCCCGGGGACGGACTCTGGAAACACCATATATTTT	CASSPGTDSGNTIYF
.	TRBJ2-1	.	TRBV3-1/TRBV3-2	TGTGCCAGCAGCCAAGATCACCCGAGCTCCTACAATGAGCAGTTCTTC	CASSQDHPSSYNEQFF
.	TRBJ2-7	TRBD1	TRBV27	TGTGCCAGCAGTTCCCCGGGACAGGGCTCCTACGAGCAGTACTTC	CASSSPGQGSYEQYF
once	TRBJ1-5	.	TRBV6-2/TRBV6-3	TGTGCCAGCAGTCGTTCCGCCGGGCTCGGGCAGCCCCAGCATTTT	CASSRSAGLGQPQHF
.	TRBJ2-2	TRBD2	TRBV18	TGTGCCAGCTCCCCCCGACCTAGCGGGAGTGCGAACACCGGGGAGCTGTTTTTT	CASSPRPSGSANTGELFF
.	TRBJ2-3	.	TRBV10-3	TGTGCCATCAGTGACCCAGCTCCATCGGCAGATACGCAGTATTTT	CAISDPAPSADTQYF
few	TRBJ2-2	TRBD1	TRBV5-4	TGTGCCAGCAGCTTGTGGGGTACAGGGGGCCGGAACACCGGGGAGCTGTTTTTT	CASSLWGTGGRNTGELFF
.	TRBJ2-1	TRBD2	TRBV9	TGTGCCAGCAGCGTAGCGGGGGGGAATGAGCAGTTCTTC	CASSVAGGNEQFF
.	TRBJ2-7	TRBD2	TRBV5-1	TGCGCCAGCAGCCGCGCGGGGACTAACTCCTACGAGCAGTACTTC	CASSRAGTNSYEQYF
.	TRBJ2-5	TRBD2	TRBV19	TGTGCCAGTAGTCCCCCAAGGGGTAGCGGGCAAGAGACCCAGTACTTC	CASSPPRGSGQETQYF
.	TRBJ2-5	.	TRBV7-9	TGTGCCAGCAGCCCGACAGGGAGGGAGACCCAGTACTTC	CASSPTGRETQYF
.	TRBJ2-7	.	TRBV2	TGTGCCAGCAGTGAACCAGGCGTATCTTTACAGTACGAGCAGTACTTC	CASSEPGVSLQYEQYF
.	TRBJ2-1	TRBD2	TRBV6-2/TRBV6-3	TGTGCCAGCAGTGATGAAGGGACTAGCGGGTTCAATGAGCAGTTCTTC	CASSDEGTSGFNEQFF